The 10 T cell receptor beta chains below were found in one sample sequenced in a study of Ad26.COV2.S vaccination and SARS-CoV-2 variants. Some clones are missing from TCRdb's copy, which holds only in-frame ones; the method was immunoSEQ multiplex PCR. The table records 120,000 to 150,000 clones, 86% of them present only once. Sequencing was performed on peripheral blood, taken after recovery from COVID-19. All receptors come from a human donor who had recovered from COVID-19.

V is TRBV28 and J is TRBJ1-2; perhaps TRBD1 as D (6 bases). CDR3 size: 13 residues. Deletions cut 6 bases from V and 5 bases from J, with 13 bases between. Germline CDR1 and CDR2: MDHEN and SYDVKM. As DNA, the CDR3 is TGTGCCAGCAGGTCAAGGGGGGTATATGGCTACACCTTC. The encoded protein is CASRSRGVYGYTF.

This chain connects TRBV7-8 to TRBJ2-1; D ambiguous. The V end was cut by 1 base, the J end by 0 bases, with 10 bases between. The CDR3 loop spans 16 amino acids. The germline CDR1 and CDR2 sequences are SGHVS and FQNEAQ. CDR3 nucleotide sequence: TGTGCCAGCAGCTTAGGAGTCCCCGGCTCCTACAATGAGCAGTTCTTC. Protein: CASSLGVPGSYNEQFF. The full variable domain, rest sourced from reference TRBV7-8 and TRBJ2-1, is GAGVSQSPRYKVAKRGQDVALRCDPISGHVSLFWYQQALGQGPEFLTYFQNEAQLDKSGLPSDRFFAERPEGSVSTLKIQRTQQEDSAVYLCASSLGVPGSYNEQFFGPGTRLTVL.

The genes are TRBV28 and TRBJ1-1, with D hard to call. With 2 bases removed from V and 1 base from J, the gap between germline ends came to 11 bases. CDR1 MDHEN and CDR2 SYDVKM come from the germline V gene. The CDR3 extends over 15 amino acids. The CDR3 DNA sequence: TGTGCCAGCAGTTTAACGGAAACGGGGAACACTGAAGCTTTCTTT. As protein: CASSLTETGNTEAFF.

The chain has TRBV4-1 and TRBJ2-3, with D possibly TRBD1 on 6 matching bases. The CDR3 length is 15 residues. CDR1 MGHRA and CDR2 YSYEKL come from the germline V gene. V lost 4 bases to trimming and J lost 1 base, with 12 bases between them. The chain's CDR3 is CASSPYRQGTDTQYF. CDR3 sequence (DNA): TGCGCCAGCAGCCCGTATCGACAGGGCACAGATACGCAGTATTTT.

This clone was found a few times. This sequence joins TRBV6-5 and TRBJ2-7; TRBD2 matches at 9 bases. Per the germline V gene, CDR1 is MNHEY and CDR2 is SVGAGI. V dropped 5 bases and J dropped 2; count of bases not matched to a gene: 7. The CDR3 contains 15 residues. In DNA form, the CDR3 reads TGTGCCAGCAGTCCGGGGAGCGGGGGGACCTACGAGCAGTACTTC. It translates to CASSPGSGGTYEQYF.

This sequence joins TRBV30 and TRBJ1-1, with D unclear. Trimming pared 3 bases from V and 0 bases from J, leaving 8 bases between. Germline V gene lookup returns CDR1 GTSNPN and CDR2 SVGIG (reference sequence). CDR3 size: 13 residues. CDR3 residues: CAWRRQLNTEAFF. The CDR3 bases are TGTGCCTGGAGACGTCAGCTGAACACTGAAGCTTTCTTT.

A remark on this clone: Possible read error: a much larger clone is one base away. CDR3 coding DNA: TGTGCCAGCAGCCCTACAGGCACCTATGGCTACACCTTC. This codes for CASSPTGTYGYTF. V gene TRBV3-1 (or the pseudogene TRBV3-2) combines with J gene TRBJ1-2; maybe TRBD1 (5 bases). This CDR3 is built from 13 residues. Trimming left V 4 bases short and J 4 bases short, with 10 bases between. Germline CDR1 and CDR2: LGHDT and YNNKEL (reference sequence).

V usage is TRBV6-5 and J usage is TRBJ2-1; TRBD2 aligns across 8 bases. The CDR3 loop spans 16 amino acids. V was pared by 2 bases and J by 6 bases, with 9 bases of the junction left unmatched. Germline V gene data show CDR1 as MNHEY and CDR2 as SVGAGI. DNA for the CDR3: TGTGCCAGCAGTTACCCCGGGCTAGCGGGTTCCAATGAGCAGTTCTTC. This gives the protein CASSYPGLAGSNEQFF.

This sequence joins TRBV11-2 and TRBJ2-7; D is unresolved. Per germline, CDR1 SGHAT and CDR2 FQNNGV. The CDR3 runs 14 residues. Trimming stripped 4 bases from V and 3 bases from J, with 13 bases between. The DNA for the CDR3 is TGTGCCAGCAGCTCGCCGGACGGATACTACGAGCAGTACTTC. This gives the protein CASSSPDGYYEQYF.

Regarding this clone: It may be a read error: a sequence one base away is much more abundant. Different DNA sequences within this sample yield the same CDR3. The chain is built from TRBV6-1 and TRBJ2-7; D gene unclear. Germline V gives CDR1 MNHNS, CDR2 SASEGT. This CDR3 is 11 amino acids long. V lost 3 bases to trimming and J lost 6 bases, with 6 bases between them. As DNA, the CDR3 is TGTGCCAGCAGTGAGAGGTCCGAGCAGTACTTC. Translated: CASSERSEQYF.